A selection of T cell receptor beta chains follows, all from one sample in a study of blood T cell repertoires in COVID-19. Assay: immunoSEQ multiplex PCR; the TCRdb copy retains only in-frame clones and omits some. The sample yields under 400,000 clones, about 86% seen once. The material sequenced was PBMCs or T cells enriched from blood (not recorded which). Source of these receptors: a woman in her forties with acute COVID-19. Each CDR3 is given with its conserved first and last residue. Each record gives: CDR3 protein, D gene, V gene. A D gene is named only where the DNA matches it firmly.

CASSQDLLGRGNYGYTF,NA,TRBV4-1
CASSLFGQVANTEAFF,TRBD1,TRBV28
CASSPRDSLMNTEAFF,TRBD1,TRBV18
CASSKPGQLSYEQYF,TRBD1,TRBV5-4
CASSFIPSTGKAGELFF,TRBD1,TRBV28
CASSEGGGGELFF,NA,TRBV10-1
CASSQMLDSSNEKLFF,NA,TRBV4-1
CASSLGLANTGELFF,NA,TRBV7-9
CASSPPGYGRNEKLFF,NA,TRBV4-3
CASSIRGEGKLFF,NA,TRBV7-8
CASSQAGGHPGETQYF,TRBD1,TRBV5-6
CASSPPRDRDRGNTEAFF,TRBD1,TRBV4-1
CASQSGFRSEAFF,NA,TRBV6-5
CASSQGGGPTGELFF,TRBD2,TRBV14
CASSLYAPGLGGSYEQYF,TRBD2,TRBV6-6
CASRSTVGEEYQETQYF,NA,TRBV12-2
CASSLGGFGYTF,NA,TRBV7-9
CASSHTGQTSATNEKLFF,TRBD1,TRBV4-2
CASSLTRDRVDGYTF,TRBD1,TRBV7-3
CASSPPTLDRGGGYTF,TRBD1,TRBV18
CASSLRGAGPSYNEQFF,TRBD2,TRBV5-1
CASSTGQLKEQYF,NA,TRBV5-1
CATSEPGGTQYF,NA,TRBV24-1
CASSWGQGEAGELFF,TRBD1,TRBV5-1
CASRKDRGVTEAFF,TRBD1,TRBV28
CASSVNGRGTGELFF,NA,TRBV9
CASISAGFAGELFF,NA,TRBV19
CASSSLAGLAGSAGELFF,TRBD2,TRBV7-2
CASSSQYVTNYGYTF,NA,TRBV19